The clone carrying this T cell receptor (beta chain) was seen a handful of times. Its specificity is not known. TCR cDNA, made by 5'RACE template switching, carried an added universal primer site and UMIs. TCRdb analysed the 5' RACE reads with MiXCR anew, one entry per CDR3 protein. The data hold hundreds of thousands of distinct CDR3 sequences, with around 16% observed a single time. This sample is drawn from a study of T cells after yellow fever vaccination. Study conclusions and caveats: Among primary-vaccination clones, most reappeared after the booster, at roughly 96% for CD4 and approximately 88% for CD8. The appearance of a small share of clonotypes in both CD4 and CD8 compartments was observed. Abundant clonotypes from the bulk population could have been carried over as contaminants into FACS-sorted repertoires.

Sequences were derived from PBMCs, sampled 5 days after the first yellow fever vaccination. This TCR was sampled from a man between 18 and 29 years old who received the YFV17D yellow fever vaccine.

Here the CDR3 reads CASSSDGLRTEQFF. As DNA, the CDR3 is TGCGCCAGCAGCAGCGACGGGTTGCGGACCGAGCAGTTCTTC. The chain joins TRBV4-3 to TRBJ2-1, with D unclear. V was shortened by 5 bases and J by 10 bases, with 18 bases between the two germline ends. The CDR3 is 14 residues long. CDR1 is LGHNA, CDR2 YSLEER, per germline.